This T cell receptor beta chain was sequenced in a study of T-cell memory formation after mild COVID-19. Findings and limits, study-wide: Clones which contracted sat mainly in CM and EM if CD4+, and in EMRA if CD8+. The appearance of some responding clones in pre-infection memory suggested that cross-reactive memory joined. Day 15 to 85 contracting clones showed balanced CD4/CD8; later expanders leaned CD4+.

This clonotype was seen a few times. Antigen specificity is unknown. TCRdb used MiXCR to reprocess the 5' RACE reads, holding one entry per CDR3 protein. The sample lists a few hundred thousand distinct CDR3 sequences, around 16% occurring once. This CDR3 spans 18 amino acids. Germline V gives CDR1 SGHTA, CDR2 FQGNSA. Trimming cost V 1 base and J 10 bases, with 23 bases left between them. The V gene is TRBV7-2, the J gene TRBJ1-6; no firm D call. The origin of this receptor is a young man who had mild COVID-19 (a few samples of this study predate the infection). Cell type and time point are not known. The material sequenced was PBMCs or a T cell subset sorted from them (not recorded which). CDR3 DNA: TGTGCCAGCAGCTTAGGCCCCCCGGAGGGCCCAATAGGCTCACCCCTCCACTTT. Encoded protein: CASSLGPPEGPIGSPLHF.